This TCR beta chain originates from a study of cytomegalovirus exposure and HLA in healthy donors (dated by TCRdb to about 2017). Concerning the study at large: An earlier analysis of 587 of the donors reported about 260 Gb of sequence data and around 110 million unique TCR beta sequences obtained from 150 million to 200 million T cells. The genetic ancestry cluster associated with self-reported Caucasian donors included 80% to 90% of the approximately 410 genotyped donors. Among some 400 genotyped donors of the cohort, an average of approximately 220,000 unique TCR beta nucleotide sequences was sequenced per donor, of which approximately 19% were non-productive. The study used immunosequencing to profile the T cell repertoires of 666 subjects and linked those repertoires to cytomegalovirus serostatus. A later analysis re-analyzed previously published TCR beta repertoires from approximately 700 donors and added high-resolution HLA genotyping to study TCR occurrence patterns. All discovery cohort repertoires had been generated using a single sequencing platform. Alongside the repertoire data, information on donor age, sex, ethnicity and CMV serostatus was compiled. The aim of the study was to test whether cataloging public T cell receptors could identify signatures of past pathogen exposure. Both class I and class II loci were covered by HLA typing, at four-digit resolution. An early release covering about 600 HLA-typed donors comprised approximately 300 gigabases of sequencing data and 85 million to 100 million unique TCR sequences. Roughly five DR-DQ haplotypes were handled as single units for association and clustering, since linkage in the cohort was strong. In an earlier analysis of 587 of the donors, high-throughput TCR beta sequencing was used to judge whether each TCR beta V gene segment behaved as functional or pseudogenic. High-throughput TCR immunosequencing, statistical association of individual TCRs with disease status, and machine learning were combined to predict cytomegalovirus infection status. The number of donors typed differed by locus, with 629-630 for A, B, C, DRB1 and DQB1, approximately 500 for DQA1, 606 for DPA1, and 400 to 490 for DPB1. Besides the first cohort of about 730 subjects, a separate validation cohort made up of 120 different subjects was used. In the later analysis, no new phenotypic data were used to find candidate immune exposures; instead, reliance was placed on TCR beta sequences and their occurrence across donors. A later genetic analysis used genome-wide SNP genotypes for about 65% of the roughly 670 donors, treating that subset as a discovery cohort.

The cohort was made up of about 610 healthy bone marrow donors. At the time of sampling, all cohort members were nominally healthy, though unrecorded immune exposures were likely present. The donor was CMV seropositive and was included in the group of 300 or so seropositive cohort members. Each donor provided a peripheral blood sample, and peripheral blood mononuclear cells were used for TCR beta sequencing. The Qiagen DNeasy Blood Extraction Kit was used to extract genomic DNA from the blood cell samples. Counted from cysteine to phenylalanine, this CDR3 has 14 amino acids. The sequence is cut down to CDR3 DNA, 42 bases in frame from base 1. CDR1 MNHNY and CDR2 SVGAGI were looked up in the germline V gene (reference sequence). V is shortened by 7 bases, J by 6 bases, and the region joining them spans 19 bases. Notes on this clone: Its antigen is currently not known. There are no base qualities to consult, and no much larger clone falls within one base.

The receptor library was made with the immunoSEQ multiplex PCR assay. A mixture of 60 forward primers for TCR Vbeta segments and 13 reverse primers for TCR Jbeta segments was used in the multiplex PCR. Amplification of the CDR3 region of rearranged TCR beta genes was performed with a multiplex PCR assay on genomic DNA. The Illumina HiSeq System was used to sequence the amplified TCR beta libraries as 87-base-pair reads. Under the source paper's analysis protocol: Across the 700 or so repertoires, a later analysis counted 80 million or so unique TCR beta chains, some 11 million of which were shared by at least two donors. To remove PCR and sequencing errors, raw reads were error-corrected and collapsed into unique sequences using a nearest-neighbor algorithm that merged closely related sequences. Alignment of CDR3 sequences to IMGT reference sequences was used to assign V, D and J gene segments. Each retained sequence needed at least a six-nucleotide match to both a V gene segment and a J gene segment. A rearrangement counted as productive if the CDR3 had no stop codons and remained in frame with V and J, and every other rearrangement counted as non-productive. CDR3 was defined according to IMGT convention as the region running from the second conserved V-encoded cysteine to the conserved J-encoded phenylalanine. In an earlier analysis of more than 550 of the donors, sequences lacking an unambiguous match to a single V gene segment were excluded. An earlier analysis of 587 of the donors classified V segments as functional when productive rearrangements were above 56.7% and as segregating when the standard deviation between donors was above 5%. A statistical classification framework was built to diagnose cytomegalovirus status from the catalog of TCR beta chain sequences. In a later analysis, TCR nucleotide sequences were compared against IMGT/GENE-DB human TR gene sequences so that V and J genes could be assigned. In a later analysis, CDR3 sequences and most-parsimonious VDJ recombination scenarios were assigned using the TCRdist pipeline. In a later analysis, every TCR beta chain was defined by the combination of its CDR3 amino acid sequence and its V-gene family, and reads without a unique V-gene family were dropped. To address suspected cross-contamination and a sequencing artifact, a later analysis removed approximately 590 highly shared, low-generation-probability nucleotide sequences. A later analysis calculated a clonal expansion index for each public chain from normalized within-repertoire ranks of inferred template counts. A later analysis computed generation probabilities with a VDJ recombination model fitted to out-of-frame rearrangements, and checked the results against IGoR. In a later analysis, hypergeometric tests were used to score TCR-TCR, TCR-HLA and TCR-CMV co-occurrence, with a repertoire-size bias correction applied to TCR pairs. A later analysis estimated false discovery rates by permuting HLA or CMV assignments 20 times. In a later analysis, co-occurring TCRs were grouped using DBSCAN, with TCRdist sequence similarity added in when clustering inside HLA-allele-positive subsets. Co-occurrence clustering excluded repertoires with fewer than 30,000 or more than 120,000 public chains, plus five with anomalous nucleotide sharing. TCRdb took this table from immuneACCESS and kept in-frame rearrangements with V and J called. Such tables lack part of the clones; where checked against another copy, unresolved V genes explain under half of the gap, and the rest is unexplained. D and trimming come from the DNA, and the V and J calls and clone size come from that table. In this sample the table shows over 150,000 clones, 74% of which occur a single time. The ten largest clones take up 2.5% to 3.5% of the sample.

Findings and caveats that apply to the study as a whole: According to a later analysis, most CMV-associated TCR beta chains appeared to be HLA-restricted, and the HLA associations seemed to be driven largely by CMV exposure. Across donors, most TCR sequences were observed very rarely, whereas some public TCRs were present in many individuals. Compared with the 666-donor mean, donors in an Asian-associated ancestry cluster had fewer N-insertions in productive TCRs, according to a later genetic analysis. Specific HLA alleles were associated with roughly 16,000 TCR beta sequences at a false discovery rate of 0.05 in a later analysis. The study gave a list of around 170 TCR beta chains associated with cytomegalovirus. When HLA alleles, especially DR and DQ, strongly co-occurred, TCR associations were difficult to assign to individual alleles. Only TCR beta chains were sequenced in this cohort, and the absence of alpha or paired-chain data limited detectable features. A cluster of highly shared sequence variants was judged likely to be a technical artifact of the sequencing pipeline. In a later analysis, the rate of TCR association differed among HLA loci, with DRB1 alleles having the most associated TCRs and HLA-C alleles having the fewest. According to a later analysis, parvovirus B19, influenza, CMV and Epstein-Barr virus appeared linked to several top co-occurrence clusters. Compared with equally common non-associated chains, HLA-associated TCR beta chains in a later analysis were more clonally expanded and had lower generation probabilities. A further reported finding was that TCR beta sequences accurately predicted the HLA-A and HLA-B alleles for most subjects in the first cohort. In an earlier analysis of approximately 590 of the donors, most TCR beta V segments were observed in productive rearrangements about 87% or about 30% of the time, broadly matching IMGT annotations. The earlier analysis of fewer than 750 of the donors excluded some 15 rarely observed V segments, including chromosome 9 orphons, because counts were too low. Correlated functional status among segregating V segments might be attributable to linkage disequilibrium, but an unknown experimental factor could not be ruled out. In vitro tests confirmed that three of the cytomegalovirus-associated TCR beta chains recognize cytomegalovirus antigens. The classifier was reported to diagnose cytomegalovirus status with high specificity and sensitivity in both the original cohort and the validation cohort. Because HLA typing was missing for some donors at each locus, association tests included only the typed subset. The authors suggested that the approach could potentially be generalized to other disease states and immunological phenotypes. For the cohort, immune exposure information was limited to CMV serostatus. An association between a missense DCLRE1C variant and V-gene and J-gene trimming of TCR beta chains was found in a later genetic analysis and replicated in an independent cohort. The presence/absence analyses assumed that sequencing depth was roughly uniform across donors, and that assumption may not be true. Because the 87-base-pair reads could not distinguish some IMGT-functional V segments, including TRBV6-2 and TRBV6-3, those segments were excluded.

The chain is made from TRBV6-6 and TRBJ2-7; the D segment could be TRBD1, given 5 matching bases. The sequencing sample was made of PBMCs. The receptor was isolated from a young woman in good health and CMV-seropositive. The CDR3: CASTYGSGAGEQYF. In nucleotide form, the sequence is TGTGCCAGCACCTACGGGTCTGGGGCCGGCGAGCAGTACTTC.